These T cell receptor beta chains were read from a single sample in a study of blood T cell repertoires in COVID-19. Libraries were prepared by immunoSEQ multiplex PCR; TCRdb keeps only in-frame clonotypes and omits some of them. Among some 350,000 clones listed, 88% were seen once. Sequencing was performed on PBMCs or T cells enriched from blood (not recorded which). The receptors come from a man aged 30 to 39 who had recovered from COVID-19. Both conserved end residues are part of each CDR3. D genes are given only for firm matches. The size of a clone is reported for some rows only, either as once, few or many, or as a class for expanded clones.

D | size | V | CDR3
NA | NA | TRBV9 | CASSVGSTYEQYF
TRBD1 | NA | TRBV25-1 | CASRDRDRYTGELFF
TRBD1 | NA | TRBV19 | CASSRQGSGYTF
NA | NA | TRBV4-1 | CASSASYSPLHF
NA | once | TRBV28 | CASGEQYQAFF
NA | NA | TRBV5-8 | CASSFGVTYEQYF
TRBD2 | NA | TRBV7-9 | CASSPGTSRGGELFF
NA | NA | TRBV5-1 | CASSFTGRESQPQHF
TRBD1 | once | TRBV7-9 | CASSLVGQAADNSPLHF
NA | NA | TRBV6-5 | CASNTGRNQPQHF
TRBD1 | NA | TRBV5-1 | CASSTQDRGESEQFF
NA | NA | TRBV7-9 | CASSLSGNKFF
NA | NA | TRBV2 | CASRPTSSEETQYF
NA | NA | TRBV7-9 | CASSLVRGSWDEGTEAFF
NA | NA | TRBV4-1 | CASSQGLRTESSYEQYF
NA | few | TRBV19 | CASSTGYLGYTF
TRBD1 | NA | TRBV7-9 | CASSLGGQGAYNEQFF
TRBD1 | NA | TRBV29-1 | CSVGQGSNQPQHF
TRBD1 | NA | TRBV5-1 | CASRLNAGTDYGYTF
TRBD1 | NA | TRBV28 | CASSLTGQLNTEAFF
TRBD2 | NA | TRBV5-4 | CASSTGTSGGSSYNEQFF
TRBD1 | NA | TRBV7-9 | CASTVDRAMTPLHF
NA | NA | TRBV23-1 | CASSQSLAGVTGELFF
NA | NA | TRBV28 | CASSPSPGTQDRYGYTF
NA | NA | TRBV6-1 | CASSEAWLVQFGYTF
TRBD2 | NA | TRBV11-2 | CASSLTQTSGGSYEQYF
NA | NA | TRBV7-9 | CASSFASSSGANVLTF
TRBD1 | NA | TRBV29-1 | CSVDVGGKNQPQHF
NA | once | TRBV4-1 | CASSQDRRTSGYEQYF
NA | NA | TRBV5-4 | CASTMDNNYGYTF
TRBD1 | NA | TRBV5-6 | CASSLVDRGHEKLFF
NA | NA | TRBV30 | CAWIRRQTYEQYF
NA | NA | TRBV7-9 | CASSLAVNGEKLFF
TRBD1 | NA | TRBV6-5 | CASPPDRGRYEQYF
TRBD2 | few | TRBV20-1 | CSASPSGDTQYF
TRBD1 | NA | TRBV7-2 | CASSLAFPRTGDEEQYF
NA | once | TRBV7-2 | CASSPGTLYSYEQYF
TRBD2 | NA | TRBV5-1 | CASSRRGGDQETQYF
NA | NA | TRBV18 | CASSPLAYNEQFF
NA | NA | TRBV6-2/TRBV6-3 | CASSPGGAIRHNEQFF
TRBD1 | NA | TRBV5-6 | CASSSGQGSPSSEQYF
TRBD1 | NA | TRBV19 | CASSRDRVNTEAFF
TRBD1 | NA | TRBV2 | CASRRDRGGTDTQYF
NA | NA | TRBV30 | CAWSVRGEQYF
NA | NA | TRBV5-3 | CARSLSYTPTPAYEQYF
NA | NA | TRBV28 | CASSLKRDTLSYEQYF
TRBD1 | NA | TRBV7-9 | CASSGTVDEQYF
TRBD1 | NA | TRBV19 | CASSGQGDNTEAFF
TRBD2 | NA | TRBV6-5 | CASSYGIAGIQETQYF